What follows are 25 T cell receptor beta chains derived from one specimen sequenced in a study of T cell clonality in common variable immunodeficiency. Sequenced by immunoSEQ multiplex PCR; TCRdb stores in-frame clones only, minus some. Singletons are absent from the sample, which has tens of thousands of clones. Sequenced material: peripheral blood mononuclear cells. The receptors stem from a person aged 18 to 70 in good health.

This clone was picked up a small number of times. The missing CDR3 end, 3 residues past where the read stops, is filled in from the germline J gene. The V gene is TRBV7-2, the J gene TRBJ1-3; TRBD1 matches at 7 bases. V lost 2 bases and J lost 8; bases outside the gene matches: 6. Germline CDR1 SGHTA, CDR2 FQGNSA. This CDR3 contains 14 residues. CDR3 amino acids: CASSLWRGRDTIYF. CDR3 bases read: TGTGCCAGCAGCTTATGGAGGGGGCGAGACACC.

This clone has just a few counts. The read ends 3 residues shy of where the CDR3 ends; the end is completed using the germline J gene. The rearrangement links TRBV29-1 to TRBJ2-7, with 9 bases lining up with TRBD1. The CDR3 contains 15 residues. V shed 6 bases and J 2 bases; nucleotides not matched to a gene: 11. The germline CDR1 and CDR2 sequences are SQVTM and ANQGSEA. The covered CDR3 bases are TGCAGCGTCGTTGGACAGGGGCTACCAACCTACGAG. It yields the protein CSVVGQGLPTYE. The entire CDR3 reads CSVVGQGLPTYEQYF.

This clone was counted only a few times. The read falls 3 residues short of the CDR3 end, and the missing part is taken from the germline J gene. The genes are TRBV7-9 and TRBJ1-2, with TRBD1 matching over 7 bases. This CDR3 has 15 residues. CDR1 SEHNR and CDR2 FQNEAQ come from the germline V gene (reference sequence). The CDR3 loop reads CASTGAGGGPGDYTF. CDR3 DNA, as far as it was read: TGTGCCAGCACCGGAGCAGGGGGAGGGCCTGGGGAC.

Only a few counts were recorded for this clone. With the read ending 3 residues before the CDR3 end, the germline J gene is used to fill in that end. The chain uses TRBV18 and TRBJ1-3; D call uncertain. The length of the CDR3 is 14 residues. Trimming cost V 1 base and J 0 bases, with 4 bases left between them. The germline gives CDR1 KGHSH, CDR2 LQKENI. CDR3: CASSPQGSGNTIYF. CDR3 DNA, as far as it was read: TGTGCCAGCTCACCACAGGGCTCTGGAAACACC.

This clone has ten or more counts. The read terminates 3 residues before the CDR3 end, so the remaining end is supplied by the germline J gene. The chain has TRBV7-3 and TRBJ2-3, with unresolved D. Germline loops: CDR1 SGHTA, CDR2 FQGTGA. This CDR3 has 16 amino acids. The V gene lost 4 bases and the J gene lost 2 bases, with 16 bases spanning the gap. CDR3 in amino acids: CASSYMTGRPTDTQYF. The covered CDR3 bases are TGTGCCAGCAGCTACATGACGGGTCGCCCCACAGATACG.

This clone was detected ten times or more. The read finishes 3 residues shy of the CDR3 end, and the germline J gene is used to complete it. The rearrangement joins TRBV20-1 to TRBJ2-1, with D perhaps given as TRBD1 or TRBD2 (6 bases each). There are 14 residues in the CDR3. V was trimmed by 5 bases and J by 7 bases, leaving 18 bases between them. The germline CDR1 and CDR2 sequences are DFQATT and SNEGSKA (reference sequence). The CDR3 reads CSARRGNTINEQFF. The part of the CDR3 DNA that was read is TGCAGTGCTCGGAGGGGGAACACAATTAATGAG.

This clone was detected only a few times. The read terminates 3 residues before the CDR3 end, so the remaining end is supplied by the germline J gene. The chain is built from TRBV6-2 or TRBV6-3 and TRBJ1-2; D uncertain. Trimming took off 2 bases at V and 4 bases at J, with 20 bases between the two ends. Germline CDR1 and CDR2: MNHEY and SVGEGT. The CDR3 runs 17 residues. The CDR3 region is CASSYNKPRLLIYGYTF. CDR3 DNA, as far as it was read: TGTGCCAGCAGTTACAACAAACCCCGTCTCTTAATCTATGGC.

This clone was recorded at least ten times. At one end, the junction sequence differs from germline, possibly due to a read error. The read ends 3 residues early relative to the CDR3; the germline J gene fills the gap. The chain carries TRBV7-7 and TRBJ2-5; TRBD1 aligns across 9 bases. CDR1 is SSHAT and CDR2 is FNYEAQ in the germline V gene (reference sequence). CDR3 length: 14 residues. The CDR3 protein is CASSTDRGGETQYF. CDR3 DNA (partial): TGTGCTAGCAGTACCGACAGGGGGGGGGAGACC.

At least ten counts were recorded for this clone. The CDR3 goes on 3 residues after the read ends, and that part is filled in from the germline J gene. The V call is TRBV7-9, the J call TRBJ2-3; 10 bases are shared with TRBD2. Germline loops: CDR1 SEHNR, CDR2 FQNEAQ (reference sequence). CDR3 length: 14 amino acids. V shed 0 bases and J 7 bases; nucleotides not matched to a gene: 1. The CDR3 bases that were read are TGTGCCAGCAGCTTAGCGGGACTAGCGAATACG. Amino acid sequence: CASSLAGLANT. The entire CDR3 protein reads CASSLAGLANTQYF.

This clone appeared many times. The sequence runs out 3 residues before the end of the CDR3; the remainder is reconstructed from the germline J gene. The chain is built from TRBV19 and TRBJ2-5; 7 positions agree with TRBD1. Germline V CDR1 and CDR2: LNHDA, SQIVND (reference sequence). Trimming cost V 3 bases and J 4 bases; bases outside gene matches: 5. The CDR3 loop spans 14 amino acids. This CDR3 is CASSMDRQGETQYF. The sequenced part of the CDR3 DNA is TGTGCCAGTAGTATGGACAGGCAGGGAGAGACC.

By proportion, this clone is medium-sized. The observed sequence ends 3 residues before the CDR3 terminus, with the missing tail filled in from the germline J gene. The chain couples TRBV23-1 to TRBJ2-7; no definite D call. TRBV23-1 falls under the ORF class, with uncertain function. The CDR3 runs to 14 residues. Trimming removed 6 bases at V and 0 bases at J, with 12 bases between. CDR3 bases read: TGCGCCAGCAGCCCGCGACACCGCTCCTACGAG. Protein sequence: CASSPRHRSYE. The whole CDR3 region reads CASSPRHRSYEQYF.

In its sample, this clone is medium-sized. Read data end 3 residues before the CDR3 end; the end is taken from the germline J gene. V is TRBV19 and J is TRBJ2-3, with 8 positions matching TRBD1. Germline loops: CDR1 LNHDA, CDR2 SQIVND (reference sequence). V lost 6 bases, J lost 4 bases, and 6 bases stayed unmatched. The CDR3 is 14 amino acids. CDR3 DNA (partial): TGTGCCAGTAGATCGACAGGGGAGGCAGATACG. Translation gives CASRSTGEADT. In full, the CDR3 is CASRSTGEADTQYF.

This clone has a count of ten or more. From the germline J gene comes the end of the CDR3, since the read stops 3 residues before it. The J gene is TRBJ1-1, the V gene TRBV20-1; D is ambiguous. Deletions cut 1 base from V and 0 bases from J, with 6 bases between. The germline CDR1 and CDR2 sequences are DFQATT and SNEGSKA (reference sequence). The CDR3 runs 13 residues. This CDR3 is CSARGRMNTEAFF. The DNA read from the CDR3 is TGCAGTGCTAGAGGCAGGATGAACACTGAA.

This clone occurred many times. The CDR3 region is CASSHRGDEQFF. The DNA read from the CDR3 is TGTGCCAGCAGCCACAGGGGAGATGAG. The genes are TRBV6-2 or TRBV6-3 and TRBJ2-1, with 7 bases aligning to TRBD1. The sequenced fragment ends 3 residues before the CDR3 boundary, so the rest is inferred from the germline J gene. The CDR3 contains 12 residues. Germline V gene sequence: CDR1 MNHEY, CDR2 SVGEGT. Trimming took 6 bases from V and 8 from J; bases not matched to a gene: 4.

CDR3 DNA (partial): TGTGCCAGCAGCTTCAACAGGGGTGACACTGAA. Translated: CASSFNRGDTE. The entire CDR3 protein reads CASSFNRGDTEAFF. The chain couples TRBV7-8 to TRBJ1-1, with 7 bases fitting TRBD1. The read gets to within 3 residues of the CDR3 end, and the germline J gene fills in the rest. V lost 3 bases to trimming and J lost 3 bases; unmatched junction nucleotides: 4. The CDR3 length is 14 residues. Per the germline V gene, CDR1 is SGHVS and CDR2 is FQNEAQ.

In this sample, this clone turned up many times. The observed sequence ends 3 residues before the CDR3 terminus, with the missing tail filled in from the germline J gene. The chain carries TRBV5-1 and TRBJ1-2; weak D call: TRBD1 (5 bases). The V end lost 3 bases, the J end lost 2 bases, and 14 bases lay between the germline ends. CDR3 length: 15 residues. CDR1 is SGHRS, CDR2 YFSETQ, per germline. Partial CDR3 DNA: TGCGCCAGCAGCTATCTCGGGGGATCAAACTATGGC. Its protein product is CASSYLGGSNYG. The complete CDR3 sequence is CASSYLGGSNYGYTF.

This clone has a count of ten or more. The read terminates 3 residues before the CDR3 end, so the remaining end is supplied by the germline J gene. This rearrangement joins TRBV28 to TRBJ1-6, with 10 bases aligning to TRBD1. Germline V gene data show CDR1 as MDHEN and CDR2 as SYDVKM. The CDR3 extends over 15 amino acids. V gave up 7 bases and J gave up 10 bases; unmatched junction bases: 10. The covered CDR3 bases are TGTGCCAGCACTTCCCGACAGGGGGCTAACTCACCC. It yields the protein CASTSRQGANSP. The whole CDR3 protein reads CASTSRQGANSPLHF.

Concerning this clone itself: The read comes to an end 3 residues before the CDR3 does, leaving the germline J gene to fill in the end. The chain has TRBV7-2 and TRBJ1-2; tentative D call: TRBD1 (5 bases). CDR3 length equals 15 residues. Germline CDR1 SGHTA, CDR2 FQGNSA. CDR3 in amino acids: CASSLPTGGNYDYTF. Incomplete CDR3 DNA: TGTGCCAGCAGCCTACCCACAGGAGGAAACTACGAC.

With respect to this clone: The read terminates 3 residues ahead of where the CDR3 ends, so the germline J gene completes it. The V and J genes are TRBV18 and TRBJ2-5; the match to TRBD2 covers 7 bases. Per the germline V gene, CDR1 is KGHSH and CDR2 is LQKENI. The CDR3 extends over 15 amino acids. The J segment lost 5 bases and the V segment lost 3 bases, leaving 9 bases of the junction unmatched. The CDR3 sequence: CASSPLSGAGETQYF. CDR3 DNA, as far as it was read: TGTGCCAGCTCACCTTTGAGTGGAGCGGGGGAGACC.

This clone was counted many times. The read gets to within 3 residues of the CDR3 end, and the germline J gene fills in the rest. The chain uses TRBV20-1 and TRBJ2-5, with 8 bases that match TRBD2. The germline gives CDR1 DFQATT, CDR2 SNEGSKA (reference sequence). V shed 3 bases, J shed 3 bases, and the junction held 6 bases outside the gene matches. CDR3 length equals 14 residues. The DNA read from the CDR3 is TGCAGTGCTAGTCAGAGCGGGAGAGAAGAGACC. Amino acids: CSASQSGREET. The full CDR3 protein is CSASQSGREETQYF.

This clone was picked up many times. Read sequence stops 3 residues before the CDR3 end, and the germline J gene provides the missing end. The chain uses TRBV29-1 and TRBJ2-1, with D perhaps TRBD2 (6 bases). V was shortened by 7 bases and J by 4 bases, with 14 bases between the two germline ends. CDR1 and CDR2 (germline): SQVTM, ANQGSEA. This CDR3 spans 13 amino acids. CDR3 DNA, as far as it was read: TGCAGCGCTTGGGACTGGAAATACAATGAG. Translated: CSAWDWKYNE. The entire CDR3 protein reads CSAWDWKYNEQFF.

This clone was seen ten or more times. The read stops 3 residues short of the end of the CDR3; the missing end is completed from the germline J gene. The rearrangement uses TRBV19 and TRBJ2-7; 9 bases align to TRBD2. V shed 5 bases and J 5 bases; nucleotides not matched to a gene: 13. CDR3 length: 16 amino acids. The germline V gene encodes CDR1 LNHDA and CDR2 SQIVND (reference sequence). The DNA read from the CDR3 is TGTGCCAGTAGTTCCCGTGGTAGCGGGAGACGCAACGAG. Its translation: CASSSRGSGRRNE. The entire CDR3 protein reads CASSSRGSGRRNEQYF.

This clone was seen ten or more times. Sequencing ends 3 residues short of the CDR3 end; the germline J gene provides the rest. This chain uses TRBV19 with TRBJ1-5; 9 bases fit TRBD1. There are 17 residues in the CDR3. CDR1 LNHDA and CDR2 SQIVND come from the germline V gene (reference sequence). The ends lost 9 bases at V and 0 bases at J; junction bases unmatched: 12. The sequenced part of the CDR3 DNA is TGTGCCAGCCGGACGACAGGGGGGACTTATAGCAATCAGCCC. Translating it yields CASRTTGGTYSNQP. The entire CDR3 protein reads CASRTTGGTYSNQPQHF.

This clone was detected many times. The read ends 3 residues before the CDR3 terminus; that terminus is restored from the germline J gene. The chain combines TRBV5-6 with TRBJ1-6; D is ambiguous. The CDR3 spans 14 residues. Germline CDR1 SGHDT, CDR2 YYEEEE. The V and J ends lost 0 bases and 11 bases respectively, with 12 bases between them. The CDR3 loop is CASSLDRGETPLHF. Partial CDR3 DNA: TGTGCCAGCAGCTTGGACCGGGGAGAGACACCC.

This clone was counted at least ten times. The CDR3 spells CASTTGGGGETQYF. Partial CDR3 DNA: TGTGCCAGTACTACAGGGGGCGGTGGAGAGACC. The rearrangement joins TRBV2 to TRBJ2-5; TRBD1 agrees at 9 bases. The DNA ends 3 residues before the CDR3 does, and the rest of the CDR3 is filled in from the germline J gene. J gave up 4 bases and V 9 bases, and 9 bases lay outside the gene matches. Germline V lookup: CDR1 SNHLY, CDR2 FYNNEI. The length of the CDR3 is 14 residues.